This T cell receptor beta chain was retrieved from a study of cytomegalovirus exposure and HLA in healthy donors. Overall study results and limits: Previously analyzed data showed that most TCR beta V segments were productive at a frequency of about 87% or about 30%.

There are a few counts of this clone. Antigen: not known. PCR used 60 Vbeta primers and 13 Jbeta primers. Assay: immunoSEQ multiplex PCR; the TCRdb copy retains only in-frame clones and omits some. The sample records 250,000 to 350,000 clones, about nine tenths being singletons. The V and J ends lost 3 bases and 5 bases, in that order; junction bases with no gene match: 7. The CDR3 spans 15 residues. CDR1 and CDR2 (germline): LGHNA, YSLEER. The sequencing input was PBMCs. The rearrangement joins TRBV4-3 to TRBJ2-7; 10 bases agree with TRBD1. This sequence originates from a man in his forties in good health and CMV-seropositive. The DNA for the CDR3 is TGCGCCAGCAGCCAGTCGGGACAGGGGAACGACGAGCAGTACTTC. Its protein is CASSQSGQGNDEQYF.